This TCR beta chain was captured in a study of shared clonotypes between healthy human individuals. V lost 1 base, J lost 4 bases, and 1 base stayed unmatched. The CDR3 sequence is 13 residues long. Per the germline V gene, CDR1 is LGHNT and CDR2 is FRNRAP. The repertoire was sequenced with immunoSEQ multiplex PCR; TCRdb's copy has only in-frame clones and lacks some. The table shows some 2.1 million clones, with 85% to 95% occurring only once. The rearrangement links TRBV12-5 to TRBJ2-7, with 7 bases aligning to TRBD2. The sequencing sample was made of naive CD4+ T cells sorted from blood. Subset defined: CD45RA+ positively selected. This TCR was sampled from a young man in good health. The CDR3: CASGLGLAYEQYF. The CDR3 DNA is TGTGCTAGTGGTTTGGGACTAGCTTACGAGCAGTACTTC.